A selection of T cell receptor beta chains follows, all from one sample in a study of blood T cells in healthy people across ages. TCRdb itself ran the 5' RACE reads through MiXCR, one entry per CDR3 protein. Seen here are fewer than 900,000 distinct CDR3 sequences, around 45% observed once, and the top ten hold around 32%. The sequenced sample consisted of blood. The receptor set was obtained from a woman aged 60-70 years in good health. The CDR3 runs from the conserved cysteine through the conserved F or W. A D gene is named only where the DNA matches it firmly. Size tells how often a clone was seen (once, few, many) or the class of an expanded clone, and some rows leave it out.

DNA	CDR3	V	J	D	size
TGTGCCAGCAGTTCCCCTGGGCAGTCCTACGAGCAGTACTTC	CASSSPGQSYEQYF	TRBV28	TRBJ2-7	-	many
TGCGCCAGCAGCTTGACAGGGTCCGGTTACAATGAGCAGTTCTTC	CASSLTGSGYNEQFF	TRBV5-1	TRBJ2-1	-	-
TGTGCCAGCAGCCAAATCATCGGGACAGGGTACCAAGAGACCCAGTACTTC	CASSQIIGTGYQETQYF	TRBV4-2	TRBJ2-5	TRBD1	-
TGTGCCAGCAGTCCCCCGGTCGGGGGACCGAACACCGGGGAGCTGTTTTTT	CASSPPVGGPNTGELFF	TRBV27	TRBJ2-2	-	once
TGCAGTGCTAGAGGGGGGACAACGGCCTACAAGGCTGAAGCTTTCTTT	CSARGGTTAYKAEAFF	TRBV20-1	TRBJ1-1	-	few
TGCAGTGCTAGGGCAGGGGGTGAGCAGTTCTTC	CSARAGGEQFF	TRBV20-1	TRBJ2-1	TRBD1	-
TGTGCCAGCAGCCCGAGTCTCGAGTCCCAGTACTTC	CASSPSLESQYF	TRBV7-2	TRBJ2-5	-	-
TGCGCCAGCAGCCACTGGACAGGCGAACAAGAGACCCAGTACTTC	CASSHWTGEQETQYF	TRBV4-1	TRBJ2-5	TRBD1	-
TGTGCCAGCAGCTTTTTTAGGGGGACAGGACTTCAGTACTTC	CASSFFRGTGLQYF	TRBV11-1	TRBJ2-4	TRBD1	few
TGTGCCAGCAGCTTACGTAACCACCCCGACTCTGGAAACACCATATATTTT	CASSLRNHPDSGNTIYF	TRBV7-2	TRBJ1-3	-	-
TGTGCCAGCAGTTTACTCGCAATAGCGGTGAACACCGGGGAGCTGTTTTTT	CASSLLAIAVNTGELFF	TRBV27	TRBJ2-2	-	-
TGTGCCAGCAGTCGGCCGCCCTATGGGGAGCAGTTCTTC	CASSRPPYGEQFF	TRBV27	TRBJ2-1	-	-
TGTGCCAGCAGCCCCAATGAAAACTATGGCTACACCTTC	CASSPNENYGYTF	TRBV7-8	TRBJ1-2	-	few
TGTGCCAGCAACCCTAGCGGGAGTAGAACAGATACGCAGTATTTT	CASNPSGSRTDTQYF	TRBV27	TRBJ2-3	TRBD2	-
TGTGCCAGCAGCGGGACAGTTCGAGAGACCCAGTACTTC	CASSGTVRETQYF	TRBV3-1	TRBJ2-5	TRBD1	-
TGTGCCACCAGCAGCACAGATACGCAGTATTTT	CATSSTDTQYF	TRBV24-1	TRBJ2-3	-	many
TGTGCCAGCAGTTACACTTGGGCAGGCCTCTACAATGAGCAGTACTTC	CASSYTWAGLYNEQYF	TRBV6-5	TRBJ2-7	-	-
TGCAGTGCTAGTGTGCCCATTTCCACTAGATCCTCCTACAATGAGCAGTTCTTC	CSASVPISTRSSYNEQFF	TRBV20-1	TRBJ2-1	-	few
TGTGCCAGCAGTTACTGGGGACTAGCGGGACAAGAGACCCAGTACTTC	CASSYWGLAGQETQYF	TRBV6-6	TRBJ2-5	TRBD2	-
TGCGCCAGCAGCCTCGGAGGCAGCGGGAGGGCCGGTACAGATACGCAGTATTTT	CASSLGGSGRAGTDTQYF	TRBV4-3	TRBJ2-3	TRBD2	few
TGCGCCAGCAGCCAAGAGATAGAGTCAGATACGCAGTATTTT	CASSQEIESDTQYF	TRBV4-3	TRBJ2-3	-	-
TGCGCCAGCAGTACCCGTACGGGAGAGCAGTTCTTC	CASSTRTGEQFF	TRBV6-2/TRBV6-3	TRBJ2-1	-	once
TGTGCCAGCAGCTTAGAGAGACAGGTCTCAGTGACCCAGTACTTC	CASSLERQVSVTQYF	TRBV7-2	TRBJ2-5	-	-
TGTGCCAGCAGCACCCGACAGGGGAGGAGAGAGACCCAGTACTTC	CASSTRQGRRETQYF	TRBV3-1	TRBJ2-5	TRBD1	-
TGTGCCACCAAGCGGGAGGCCTACCAAGAGACCCAGTACTTC	CATKREAYQETQYF	TRBV19	TRBJ2-5	TRBD2	-
TGTGCCAGCAGCTTAGGGATTGGGACCACCTACAATGAGCAGTTCTTC	CASSLGIGTTYNEQFF	TRBV11-2	TRBJ2-1	-	few
TGCAGCTCTCCGAAGGCAGGGATTAGCACAGATACGCAGTATTTT	CSSPKAGISTDTQYF	TRBV20-1	TRBJ2-3	-	-
TGTGCCAGCAGTACCTCTACCCGGGACAGCCCAGATACGCAGTATTTT	CASSTSTRDSPDTQYF	TRBV28	TRBJ2-3	TRBD1	-
-	CASSPQQERWGEQFFGELFF	TRBV7-9	TRBJ2-2	-	-
TGTGCCAGCAGCCCCCCCACAGATACGCAGTATTTT	CASSPPTDTQYF	TRBV7-2	TRBJ2-3	-	many
TGTGCCAGCACTCCCTTGGGGGCTGGTTCCCACCGCGAGAATGAGCAGTTCTTC	CASTPLGAGSHRENEQFF	TRBV27	TRBJ2-1	-	-
TGTGCCAGCCGGGCGGGTCCTTCCTACGAGCAGTACTTC	CASRAGPSYEQYF	TRBV6-5	TRBJ2-7	-	few
TGTGCCAGCAGCTTAGTAACAGCGTTCTCTGGGGCCAACGTCCTGACTTTC	CASSLVTAFSGANVLTF	TRBV7-2	TRBJ2-6	-	many
TGCAGTTTGCTAGTTACGGGAGGGTCCCCCAATGAGCAGTTCTTC	CSLLVTGGSPNEQFF	TRBV20-1	TRBJ2-1	TRBD2	few
TGTGCCAGCAGCTTACCGCGGGGCTCCTACAATGAGCAGTTCTTC	CASSLPRGSYNEQFF	TRBV7-2	TRBJ2-1	-	few
TGTGCCATCAGCCCGCAGGAGAATGAGCAGTTCTTC	CAISPQENEQFF	TRBV10-3	TRBJ2-1	-	few
TGCGCCAGCAGGCTAGCGGGAGGTAACACCGGGGAGCTGTTTTTT	CASRLAGGNTGELFF	TRBV5-1	TRBJ2-2	TRBD2	-
TGCGCCAGCAGCCAAGCATCCTTAGGATTCAATGAGCAGTTCTTC	CASSQASLGFNEQFF	TRBV4-3	TRBJ2-1	-	-
TGTGCCAGCAGCCGAGATCTGAGGACAGATACGCAGTATTTT	CASSRDLRTDTQYF	TRBV7-2	TRBJ2-3	-	few
TGCGCCAGCAGCTTGGGGACCGGGCAGGAGGGATACGAGCAGTACTTC	CASSLGTGQEGYEQYF	TRBV5-1	TRBJ2-7	-	-
TGTGCCAGCAGCTTACGCGGGACAGGGGTTCGTCAGCCCCAGCATTTT	CASSLRGTGVRQPQHF	TRBV5-6	TRBJ1-5	TRBD1	-
TGCAGCGCCGGACAGGCGGCTGGCTACACCTTC	CSAGQAAGYTF	TRBV29-1	TRBJ1-2	TRBD1	-
TGCAGCGTCTCAGGGGAAGTGGAAAAACTGTTTTTT	CSVSGEVEKLFF	TRBV29-1	TRBJ1-4	-	few
TGTGCCAGCACGTCGGGGGCGGGGGTGCCCCAGCATTTT	CASTSGAGVPQHF	TRBV2	TRBJ1-5	-	many
TGCGCCAGCAGCACACAGGGGGGGAACACCGGGGAGCTGTTTTTT	CASSTQGGNTGELFF	TRBV5-1	TRBJ2-2	TRBD1	-
TGTGCCAGCACTACCACGAGGATGGATACGCAGTATTTT	CASTTTRMDTQYF	TRBV12-3/TRBV12-4	TRBJ2-3	-	many
TGTGCCAGCAGCTTATCCCCGACCCCTAGCGGGAGGGCCAACGAGCAGTACTTC	CASSLSPTPSGRANEQYF	TRBV11-1	TRBJ2-7	TRBD2	-